These 20 T cell receptor beta chains share one sample of origin, sequenced in a study of cytomegalovirus exposure and HLA in healthy donors. The PCR employed 60 Vbeta primers together with 13 Jbeta primers. TCRdb keeps only in-frame clones here, not all; method: immunoSEQ multiplex PCR. The repertoire holds under 300,000 clones, with about 90% as singletons. Sequencing was carried out using PBMCs. Every receptor here comes from a girl aged 2 to 10 in good health and CMV-seronegative.

J is TRBJ2-1 and V is TRBV5-1; 9 positions match TRBD1. After removal of 4 bases from V and 7 bases from J, the junction contained 12 bases not matched to a gene. Germline V CDR1 and CDR2: SGHRS, YFSETQ. This CDR3 comprises 16 residues. The CDR3 region has the DNA TGCGCCAGCAGCGGAGAAGGGACAGGGTGGGTAAATGAGCAGTTCTTC. Its protein is CASSGEGTGWVNEQFF.

This rearrangement joins TRBV6-5 to TRBJ1-1; D gene uncertain. Trimming pared 10 bases from V and 0 bases from J, leaving 12 bases between. The V gene's germline CDR1 is MNHEY and CDR2 SVGAGI. This CDR3 contains 13 residues. The CDR3 coding sequence is TGTGCCATTAAGTCCCGGGTGAACACTGAAGCTTTCTTT. Translating it yields CAIKSRVNTEAFF.

The chain uses TRBV9 and TRBJ2-1; 13 bases align to TRBD2. V shed 4 bases and J 6 bases; nucleotides not matched to a gene: 16. The CDR3 runs to 19 residues. CDR1 SGDLS and CDR2 YYNGEE come from the germline V gene. The CDR3 region has the DNA TGTGCCAGCAGCTCAGGACTAGCGGGAGTAGGGGGGTCCCGCAATGAGCAGTTCTTC. Protein product: CASSSGLAGVGGSRNEQFF.

The rearrangement joins TRBV20-1 to TRBJ2-7; no clear D gene. CDR1 and CDR2 from the germline V gene are DFQATT and SNEGSKA (reference sequence). This CDR3 region has 10 residues. V dropped 5 bases and J dropped 5 bases, with 7 bases sitting between them. The CDR3 sequence: CSALGDEQYF. The CDR3 coding sequence is TGCAGTGCTTTGGGCGACGAGCAGTACTTC.

This chain links TRBV11-2 with TRBJ2-2, with 7 bases that match TRBD1. Losses at the gene ends were 5 bases for V and 6 bases for J; bases not matched to a gene: 15. Germline V gene data show CDR1 as SGHAT and CDR2 as FQNNGV. The CDR3 runs 17 residues. The CDR3 nucleotides read TGTGCCAGCAGCCCCTCCACCGACAGGGACATAGCCGGGGAGCTGTTTTTT. Translating gives CASSPSTDRDIAGELFF.

V gene TRBV6-5 combines with J gene TRBJ2-3; possible D gene TRBD2, 6 bases. This CDR3 region has 13 residues. V was clipped by 10 bases and J by 2 bases, with 13 bases between them. Germline V gene data show CDR1 as MNHEY and CDR2 as SVGAGI. CDR3 residues: CATRTSFTDTQYF. The CDR3 nucleotides are TGTGCCACAAGAACTAGCTTCACAGATACGCAGTATTTT.

This rearrangement joins TRBV4-2 to TRBJ1-3, with TRBD1 identical over 10 bases. This CDR3 region has 16 residues. V gave up 5 bases and J gave up 3 bases; unmatched junction bases: 7. From germline, CDR1 is LGHNA and CDR2 YNFKEQ. This chain's CDR3 is CASSSRDRGSGNTIYF. DNA for the CDR3: TGTGCCAGCAGCTCTCGGGACAGGGGTAGTGGAAACACCATATATTTT.

Worth noting for this clone: This CDR3 is also generated by other DNA sequences in the sample. The J gene is TRBJ2-1, the V gene TRBV9; 8 nucleotides line up with TRBD1. CDR1 is SGDLS, CDR2 YYNGEE, per germline. With V trimmed by 0 bases and J by 3 bases, 2 bases remained unmatched. The CDR3 is made up of 15 amino acids. The CDR3 is CASSVAGGVYNEQFF. For the CDR3, the DNA is TGTGCCAGCAGCGTAGCAGGGGGCGTCTACAATGAGCAGTTCTTC.

In the case of this clone: The sample holds other DNA sequences that translate to the same CDR3. This rearrangement joins TRBV28 to TRBJ1-5; D is perhaps TRBD1 (5 bases). In germline, CDR1 is MDHEN, CDR2 SYDVKM. CDR3 length: 14 residues. The V end was cut by 1 base, the J end by 1 base, with 5 bases between. CDR3 region: CASSLSGSNQPQHF. The CDR3 DNA follows: TGTGCCAGCAGTTTATCAGGGAGCAATCAGCCCCAGCATTTT.

The chain uses TRBV7-6 and TRBJ2-5; the match to TRBD2 covers 8 bases. This CDR3 has 15 amino acids. J was trimmed by 1 base and V by 3 bases; bases with no gene match: 4. Germline assignment: CDR1 SGHVS and CDR2 FNYEAQ. CDR3 protein: CASSFGGAVQETQYF. CDR3 DNA sequence: TGTGCCAGCAGCTTCGGGGGGGCCGTCCAAGAGACCCAGTACTTC.

This chain uses TRBV6-5 with TRBJ2-5; the D gene is possibly TRBD2 (6 bases). Trimming took 0 bases from V and 4 from J, leaving 12 bases between them. This CDR3 has 15 amino acids. The germline CDR1 and CDR2 sequences are MNHEY and SVGAGI. CDR3 in amino acids: CASSYSRGGSETQYF. The CDR3 DNA sequence: TGTGCCAGCAGTTACTCGAGGGGAGGTTCAGAGACCCAGTACTTC.

In its sample, this clone was seen a few times. This chain connects TRBV7-6 to TRBJ2-2; D unresolved. The CDR3 spans 14 residues. The V end was cut by 5 bases, the J end by 4 bases, with 11 bases between. Germline CDR1 reads SGHVS; CDR2 reads FNYEAQ. The CDR3 sequence is CASSRSVGTGELFF. The CDR3 DNA reads as TGTGCCAGCAGCCGGTCGGTTGGCACCGGGGAGCTGTTTTTT.

The chain is built from TRBV28 and TRBJ2-3; unclear D gene. Germline assignment: CDR1 MDHEN and CDR2 SYDVKM. V was trimmed by 2 bases and J by 4 bases, leaving 7 bases between them. The CDR3 is 13 amino acids. The CDR3 DNA reads as TGTGCCAGCAGTTTAACCGCGGCAGATACGCAGTATTTT. It is translated as CASSLTAADTQYF.

This clone appeared once. The J gene is TRBJ1-5, the V gene TRBV7-6; D might be TRBD1 (6 bases). CDR3 length equals 15 residues. V was cut by 1 base and J by 0 bases, with 7 bases left in between. Germline V gene data show CDR1 as SGHVS and CDR2 as FNYEAQ. The CDR3 sequence: CASSLEGDSNQPQHF. The CDR3 DNA reads as TGTGCCAGCAGCTTAGAGGGGGATAGCAATCAGCCCCAGCATTTT.

V and J are TRBV7-9 and TRBJ1-5; 8 bases are a match to TRBD1. V shed 5 bases, J shed 10 bases, and the junction held 13 bases outside the gene matches. This CDR3 contains 15 residues. Looked up from germline, CDR1 is SEHNR and CDR2 is FQNEAQ (reference sequence). The CDR3 loop reads CASSPAGQGSYPQHF. The CDR3 coding sequence is TGTGCCAGCAGCCCCGCCGGACAGGGTAGTTACCCCCAGCATTTT.

This clone was recorded only once. The V call is TRBV9, the J call TRBJ1-1, with 10 nucleotides matching TRBD1. Germline CDR1 is SGDLS and CDR2 is YYNGEE. This CDR3 contains 16 residues. The V and J ends lost 3 bases and 1 base, in that order; junction bases with no gene match: 6. CDR3 protein: CASSADRGPGNTEAFF. Written as DNA, the CDR3 is TGTGCCAGCAGCGCCGACAGGGGGCCTGGGAACACTGAAGCTTTCTTT.

This sequence joins TRBV5-1 and TRBJ2-5, with TRBD2 matching over 16 bases. CDR3 length: 18 amino acids. Germline V CDR1 and CDR2: SGHRS, YFSETQ. V lost 4 bases to trimming and J lost 5 bases; unmatched junction nucleotides: 11. In DNA, the CDR3 is TGCGCCAGCAGCCGGACCGGGACTAGCGGGGGGGCTTGGGAGACCCAGTACTTC. It translates to CASSRTGTSGGAWETQYF.

This rearrangement joins TRBV27 to TRBJ2-2, with TRBD2 matching over 10 bases. V lost 0 bases, J lost 5 bases, and 6 bases stayed unmatched. The CDR3 totals 17 residues. From germline, CDR1 is MNHEY and CDR2 SMNVEV (reference sequence). The CDR3 DNA follows: TGTGCCAGCAGTTTATCCGAATCTAGCGGGAGAACCGGGGAGCTGTTTTTT. Translating it yields CASSLSESSGRTGELFF.

The rearrangement links TRBV10-2 to TRBJ2-3; D is undetermined. CDR1 and CDR2 (germline): WSHSY, SAAADI. Trimming cost V 6 bases and J 5 bases, with 9 bases left between them. The CDR3 is made up of 12 amino acids. Here the CDR3 reads CASSLVRDTQYF. As DNA, the CDR3 is TGCGCCAGCAGCCTAGTTAGAGATACGCAGTATTTT.

V usage is TRBV7-2 and J usage is TRBJ2-3, with 8 bases identical to TRBD1. Trimming took 5 bases from V and 3 from J; bases not matched to a gene: 10. Germline CDR1 and CDR2: SGHTA and FQGNSA. The CDR3 has 16 amino acids. CDR3 region: CASSRDRGFGTDTQYF. The DNA for the CDR3 is TGTGCCAGCAGCAGAGACAGGGGCTTTGGGACAGATACGCAGTATTTT.